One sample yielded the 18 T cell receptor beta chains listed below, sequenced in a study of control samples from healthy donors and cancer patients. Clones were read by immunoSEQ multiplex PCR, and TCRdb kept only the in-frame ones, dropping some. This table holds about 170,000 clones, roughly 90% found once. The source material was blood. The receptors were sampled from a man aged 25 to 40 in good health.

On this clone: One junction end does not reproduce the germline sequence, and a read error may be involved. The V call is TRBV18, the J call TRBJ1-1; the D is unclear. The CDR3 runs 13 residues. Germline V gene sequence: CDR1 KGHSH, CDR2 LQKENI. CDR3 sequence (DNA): TGTGCCAGCTCCCAAGCCGGTGTTACAGAAATGGGGTTT. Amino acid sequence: CASSQAGVTEMGF.

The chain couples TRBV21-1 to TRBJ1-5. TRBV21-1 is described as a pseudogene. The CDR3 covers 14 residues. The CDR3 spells CASRSGCSNQPQHF. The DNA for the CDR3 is TGTGCCAGCAGGTCGGGGTGTAGCAATCAGCCCCAGCATTTT.

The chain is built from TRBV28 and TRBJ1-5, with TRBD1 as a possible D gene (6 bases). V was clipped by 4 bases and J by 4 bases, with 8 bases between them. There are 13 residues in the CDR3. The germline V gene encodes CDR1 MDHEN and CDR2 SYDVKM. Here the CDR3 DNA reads TGTGCCAGCAGTTCGGACAGAAATCAGCCCCAGCATTTT. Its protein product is CASSSDRNQPQHF.

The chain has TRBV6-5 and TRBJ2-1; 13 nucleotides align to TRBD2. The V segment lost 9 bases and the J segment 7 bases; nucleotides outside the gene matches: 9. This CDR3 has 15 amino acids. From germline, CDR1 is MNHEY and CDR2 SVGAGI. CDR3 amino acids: CASRLAGGLGNEQFF. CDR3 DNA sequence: TGTGCCAGTCGACTAGCGGGGGGCCTGGGGAATGAGCAGTTCTTC.

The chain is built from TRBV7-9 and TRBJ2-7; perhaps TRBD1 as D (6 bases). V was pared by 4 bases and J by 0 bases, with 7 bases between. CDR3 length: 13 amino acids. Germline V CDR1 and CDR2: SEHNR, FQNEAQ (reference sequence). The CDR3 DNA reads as TGTGCCAGCAGCTCACAGGGCTCCTACGAGCAGTACTTC. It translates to CASSSQGSYEQYF.

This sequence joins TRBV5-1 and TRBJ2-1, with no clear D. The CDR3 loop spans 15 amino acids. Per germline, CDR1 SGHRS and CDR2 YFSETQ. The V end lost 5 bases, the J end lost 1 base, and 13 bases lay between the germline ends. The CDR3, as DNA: TGCGCCAGCAGTTCCTCCTCCGGGTCCTACAATGAGCAGTTCTTC. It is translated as CASSSSSGSYNEQFF.

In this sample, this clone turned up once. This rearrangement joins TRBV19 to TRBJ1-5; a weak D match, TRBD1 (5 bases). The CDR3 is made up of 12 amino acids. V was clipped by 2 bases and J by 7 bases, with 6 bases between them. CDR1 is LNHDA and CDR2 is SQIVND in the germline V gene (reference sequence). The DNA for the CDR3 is TGTGCCAGTAGTATAAAGGGGCAGCCCCAGCATTTT. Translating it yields CASSIKGQPQHF.

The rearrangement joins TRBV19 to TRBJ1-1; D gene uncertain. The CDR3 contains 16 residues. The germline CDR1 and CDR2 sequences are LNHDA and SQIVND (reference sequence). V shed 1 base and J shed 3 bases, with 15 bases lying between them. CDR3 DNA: TGTGCCAGTAGTATAGGTGGTTTAGGTCGTTACACTGAAGCTTTCTTT. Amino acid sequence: CASSIGGLGRYTEAFF.

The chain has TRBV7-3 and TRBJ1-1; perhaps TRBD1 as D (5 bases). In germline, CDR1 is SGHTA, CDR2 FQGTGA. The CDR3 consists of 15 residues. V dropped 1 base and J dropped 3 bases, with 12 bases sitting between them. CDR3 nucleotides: TGTGCCAGCAGCTTAAGAGGGGTCGGATACACTGAAGCTTTCTTT. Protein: CASSLRGVGYTEAFF.

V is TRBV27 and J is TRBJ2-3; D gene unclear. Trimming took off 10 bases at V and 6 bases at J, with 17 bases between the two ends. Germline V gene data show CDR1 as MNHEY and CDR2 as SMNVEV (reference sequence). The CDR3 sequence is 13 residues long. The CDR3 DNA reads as TGTGCCATCCGGACCCGTGGTTTGGATACGCAGTATTTT. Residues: CAIRTRGLDTQYF.

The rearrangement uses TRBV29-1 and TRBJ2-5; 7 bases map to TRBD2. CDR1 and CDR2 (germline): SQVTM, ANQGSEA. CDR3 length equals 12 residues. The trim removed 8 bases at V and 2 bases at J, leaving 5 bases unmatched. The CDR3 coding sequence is TGCAGCTCCCGGGACTATCAAGAGACCCAGTACTTC. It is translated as CSSRDYQETQYF.

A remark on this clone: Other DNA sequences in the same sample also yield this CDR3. DNA for the CDR3: TGTGCCAGTAGTATCGACAGGGGGCGCGGCTACACCTTC. Translation: CASSIDRGRGYTF. The chain carries TRBV19 and TRBJ1-2, with 10 positions matching TRBD1. Germline CDR1 reads LNHDA; CDR2 reads SQIVND (reference sequence). The ends lost 3 bases at V and 8 bases at J; junction bases unmatched: 3. There are 13 residues in the CDR3. The full variable domain, in which reference TRBV19 and TRBJ1-2 provide the parts outside the CDR3, is DGGITQSPKYLFRKEGQNVTLSCEQNLNHDAMYWYRQDPGQGLRLIYYSQIVNDFQKGDIAEGYSVSREKKESFPLTVTSAQKNPTAFYLCASSIDRGRGYTFGSGTRLTVV.

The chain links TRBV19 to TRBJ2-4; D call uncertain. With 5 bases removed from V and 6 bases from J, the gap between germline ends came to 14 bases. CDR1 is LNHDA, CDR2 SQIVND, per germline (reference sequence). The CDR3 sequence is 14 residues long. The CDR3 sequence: CASSPQWEVNIQYF. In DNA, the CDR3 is TGTGCCAGTAGTCCTCAGTGGGAAGTAAACATTCAGTACTTC. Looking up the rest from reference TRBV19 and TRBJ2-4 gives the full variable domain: DGGITQSPKYLFRKEGQNVTLSCEQNLNHDAMYWYRQDPGQGLRLIYYSQIVNDFQKGDIAEGYSVSREKKESFPLTVTSAQKNPTAFYLCASSPQWEVNIQYFGAGTRLSVL.

The DNA of the CDR3 is TGTGCCATCGAACAGGGGGCGGGTGAGCAGTTCTTC. As protein: CAIEQGAGEQFF. This sequence joins TRBV10-3 and TRBJ2-1; 9 bases are shared with TRBD1. Germline V lookup: CDR1 ENHRY, CDR2 SYGVKD. Trimming cost V 8 bases and J 9 bases; bases outside gene matches: 5. The CDR3 runs 12 residues.

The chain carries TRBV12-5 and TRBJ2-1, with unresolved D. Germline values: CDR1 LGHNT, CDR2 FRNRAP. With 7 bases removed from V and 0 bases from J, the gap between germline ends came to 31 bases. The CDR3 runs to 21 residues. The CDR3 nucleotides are TGTGCTAGTGTTCCCCAACCCGGGTCCACTAATTTCCCGAGCTCCTACAATGAGCAGTTCTTC. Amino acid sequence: CASVPQPGSTNFPSSYNEQFF. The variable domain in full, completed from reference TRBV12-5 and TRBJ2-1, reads DARVTQTPRHKVTEMGQEVTMRCQPILGHNTVFWYRQTMMQGLELLAYFRNRAPLDDSGMPKDRFSAEMPDATLATLKIQPSEPRDSAVYFCASVPQPGSTNFPSSYNEQFFGPGTRLTVL.

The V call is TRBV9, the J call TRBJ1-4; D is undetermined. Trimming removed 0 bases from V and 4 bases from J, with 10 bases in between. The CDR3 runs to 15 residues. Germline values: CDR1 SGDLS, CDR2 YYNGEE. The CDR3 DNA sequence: TGTGCCAGCAGCGTAGGAAGAGCTAATAATGAAAAACTGTTTTTT. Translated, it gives CASSVGRANNEKLFF.

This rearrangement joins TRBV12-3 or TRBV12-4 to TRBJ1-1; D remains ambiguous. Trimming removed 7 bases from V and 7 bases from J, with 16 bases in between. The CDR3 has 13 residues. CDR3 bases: TGTGCCAGCACCATTGGCTACGGCGGTGAAGCTTTCTTT. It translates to CASTIGYGGEAFF.

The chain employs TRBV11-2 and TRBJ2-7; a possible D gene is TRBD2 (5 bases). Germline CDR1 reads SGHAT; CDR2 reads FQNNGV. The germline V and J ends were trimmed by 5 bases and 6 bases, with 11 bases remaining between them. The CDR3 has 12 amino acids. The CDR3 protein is CASSRPEGEQYF. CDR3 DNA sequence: TGTGCCAGCAGCCGACCCGAGGGCGAGCAGTACTTC.